A single sample is the source of the 3 T cell receptor beta chains below, sequenced in a study of regulatory T cells in long-lasting Graves disease. Both iRepertoire HTBI primers and Arm-PCR of CDR3 regions were used to build the TCR beta libraries. TCRdb called the multiplex PCR reads again in MiXCR, with one record for every CDR3 protein. Of approximately 540,000 distinct CDR3 sequences in the sample, around 12% were seen once. Indicated time point: newly diagnosed GD, antithyroid drugs for less than 3 months. PBMC-derived RNA was used for the TCR library. This sample was also put to use in a study of T cells in Graves' hyperthyroidism and ophthalmopathy.

The starting material was peripheral blood mononuclear cells (PBMCs), obtained at new diagnosis, from a patient treated with antithyroid drugs. These receptors were obtained from a woman aged 25 to 45 with Graves disease.

This clonotype came up once. A junction boundary mismatches the germline segment, possibly from a read error. CDR3 coding DNA: TGCGCCAGCAGCCAACCCGGGAGGGACAGGGCTGATACGCAGTATTTT. Amino acid sequence: CASSQPGRDRADTQYF. The chain uses TRBV2 and TRBJ2-3, with D possibly being TRBD1 (9 bases). The CDR3 has 16 amino acids. Germline CDR1 reads SNHLY; CDR2 reads FYNNEI.

This clonotype has a handful of counts. V is TRBV4-1 and J is TRBJ1-4; D not resolved. V dropped 0 bases and J dropped 4 bases, with 9 bases sitting between them. Germline V gene data show CDR1 as MGHRA and CDR2 as YSYEKL. The CDR3 is 15 residues long. CDR3 nucleotides: TGCGCCAGCAGCCAAGATGGCGGCCATAATGAAAAACTGTTTTTT. Protein: CASSQDGGHNEKLFF.

This clonotype was detected many times. The CDR3 sequence is CATSRTPSANEKLFF. The CDR3 coding sequence is TGTGCCACCAGCCGCACCCCAAGCGCTAATGAAAAACTGTTTTTT. This chain connects TRBV15 to TRBJ1-4; D gene ambiguous. The V gene's germline CDR1 is LNHNV and CDR2 YYDKDF (reference sequence). V was shortened by 5 bases and J by 3 bases, with 13 bases between the two germline ends. CDR3 length equals 15 residues.